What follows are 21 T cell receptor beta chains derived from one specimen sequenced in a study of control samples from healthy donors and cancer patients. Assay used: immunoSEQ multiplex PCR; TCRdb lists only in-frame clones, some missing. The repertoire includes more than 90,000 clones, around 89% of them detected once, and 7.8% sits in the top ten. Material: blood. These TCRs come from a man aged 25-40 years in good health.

CDR3 sequence: CASRPGTANGYTF. Written as DNA, the CDR3 is TGTGCCAGCAGGCCAGGGACCGCTAACGGATACACCTTC. V usage is TRBV6-5 and J usage is TRBJ1-2, with D possibly matching TRBD1 (5 bases). The CDR3 contains 13 residues. The germline CDR1 and CDR2 sequences are MNHEY and SVGAGI. The germline V and J ends were trimmed by 6 bases and 11 bases, with 19 bases remaining between them.

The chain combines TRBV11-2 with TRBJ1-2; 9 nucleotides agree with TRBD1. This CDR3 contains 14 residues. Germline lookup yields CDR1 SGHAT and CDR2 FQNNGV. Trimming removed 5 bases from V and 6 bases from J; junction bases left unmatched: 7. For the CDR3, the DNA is TGTGCCAGCAGCCGGACAGGGGAGTGGGATGGCTACACCTTC. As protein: CASSRTGEWDGYTF.

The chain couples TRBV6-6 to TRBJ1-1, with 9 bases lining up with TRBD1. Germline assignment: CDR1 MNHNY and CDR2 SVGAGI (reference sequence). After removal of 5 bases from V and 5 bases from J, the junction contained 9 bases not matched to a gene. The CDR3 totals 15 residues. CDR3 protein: CASSGPQGAKTEAFF. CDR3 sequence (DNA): TGTGCCAGCAGTGGGCCACAGGGGGCGAAGACTGAAGCTTTCTTT.

The chain's CDR3 is CASSATSGGYTGELFF. The CDR3 nucleotides read TGTGCCAGCAGCGCAACTAGCGGGGGGTACACCGGGGAGCTGTTTTTT. The chain carries TRBV7-2 and TRBJ2-2, with TRBD2 matching over 12 bases. Germline assignment: CDR1 SGHTA and CDR2 FQGNSA. J was trimmed by 3 bases and V by 5 bases; bases with no gene match: 4. The CDR3 spans 16 residues.

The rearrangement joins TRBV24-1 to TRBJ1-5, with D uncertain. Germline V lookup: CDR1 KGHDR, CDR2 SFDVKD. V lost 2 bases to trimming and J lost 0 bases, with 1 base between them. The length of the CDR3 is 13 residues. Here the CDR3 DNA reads TGTGCCACCAGTGATTCTAGCAATCAGCCCCAGCATTTT. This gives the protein CATSDSSNQPQHF.

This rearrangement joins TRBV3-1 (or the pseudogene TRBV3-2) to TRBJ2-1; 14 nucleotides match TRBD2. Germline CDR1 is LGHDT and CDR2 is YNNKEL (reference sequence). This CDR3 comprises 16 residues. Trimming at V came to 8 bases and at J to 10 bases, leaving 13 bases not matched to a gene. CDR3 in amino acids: CASAGSRLAGGKEQFF. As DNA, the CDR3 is TGTGCCAGCGCCGGGTCTCGACTAGCGGGAGGGAAGGAGCAGTTCTTC.

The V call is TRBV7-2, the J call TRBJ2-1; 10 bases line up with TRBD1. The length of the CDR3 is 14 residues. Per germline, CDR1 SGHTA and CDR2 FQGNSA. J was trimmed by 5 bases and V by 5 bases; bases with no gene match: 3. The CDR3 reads CASSPGTGDNEQFF. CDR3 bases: TGTGCCAGCAGCCCCGGGACAGGGGACAATGAGCAGTTCTTC. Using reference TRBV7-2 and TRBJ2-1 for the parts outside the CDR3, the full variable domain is GAGVSQSPSNKVTEKGKDVELRCDPISGHTALYWYRQSLGQGLEFLIYFQGNSAPDKSGLPSDRFSAERTGGSVSTLTIQRTQQEDSAVYLCASSPGTGDNEQFFGPGTRLTVL.

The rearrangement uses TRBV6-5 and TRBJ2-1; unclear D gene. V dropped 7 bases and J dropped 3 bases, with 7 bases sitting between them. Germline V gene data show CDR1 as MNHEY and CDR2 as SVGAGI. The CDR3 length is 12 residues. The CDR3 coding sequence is TGTGCCAGCACGATCGTCTACAATGAGCAGTTCTTC. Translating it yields CASTIVYNEQFF.

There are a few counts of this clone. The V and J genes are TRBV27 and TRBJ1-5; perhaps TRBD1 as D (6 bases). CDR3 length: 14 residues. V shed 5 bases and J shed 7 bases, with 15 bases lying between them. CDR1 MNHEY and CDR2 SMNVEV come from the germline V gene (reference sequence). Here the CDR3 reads CASSVTGSGQPQHF. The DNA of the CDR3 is TGTGCCAGCAGTGTCACAGGGTCGGGGCAGCCCCAGCATTTT.

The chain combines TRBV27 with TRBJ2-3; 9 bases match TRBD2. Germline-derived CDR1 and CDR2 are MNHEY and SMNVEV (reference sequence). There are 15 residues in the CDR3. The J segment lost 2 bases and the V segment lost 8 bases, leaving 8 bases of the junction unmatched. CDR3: CASGTSGRATDTQYF. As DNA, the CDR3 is TGTGCCAGCGGTACTAGCGGGCGGGCCACAGATACGCAGTATTTT.

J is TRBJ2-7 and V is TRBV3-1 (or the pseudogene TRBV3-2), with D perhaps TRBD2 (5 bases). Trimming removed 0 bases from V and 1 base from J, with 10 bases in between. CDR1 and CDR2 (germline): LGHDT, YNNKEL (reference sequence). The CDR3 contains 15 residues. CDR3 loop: CASSQEASWSYEQYF. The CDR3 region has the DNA TGTGCCAGCAGCCAAGAGGCTAGCTGGTCCTACGAGCAGTACTTC.

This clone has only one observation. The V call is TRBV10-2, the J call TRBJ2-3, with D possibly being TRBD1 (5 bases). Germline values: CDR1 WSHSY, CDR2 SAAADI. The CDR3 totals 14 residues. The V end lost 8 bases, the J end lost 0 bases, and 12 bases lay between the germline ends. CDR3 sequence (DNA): TGCGCCAGCCGGATGACAGCTAGCACAGATACGCAGTATTTT. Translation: CASRMTASTDTQYF.

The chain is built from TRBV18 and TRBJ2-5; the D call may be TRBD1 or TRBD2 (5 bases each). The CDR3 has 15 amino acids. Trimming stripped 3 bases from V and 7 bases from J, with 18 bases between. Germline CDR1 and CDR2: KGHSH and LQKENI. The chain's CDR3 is CASSPGTSGVGTQYF. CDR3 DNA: TGTGCCAGCTCACCGGGGACCTCCGGGGTTGGGACCCAGTACTTC. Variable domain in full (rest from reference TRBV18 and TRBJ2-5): NAGVMQNPRHLVRRRGQEARLRCSPMKGHSHVYWYRQLPEEGLKFMVYLQKENIIDESGMPKERFSAEFPKEGPSILRIQQVVRGDSAAYFCASSPGTSGVGTQYFGPGTRLLVL.

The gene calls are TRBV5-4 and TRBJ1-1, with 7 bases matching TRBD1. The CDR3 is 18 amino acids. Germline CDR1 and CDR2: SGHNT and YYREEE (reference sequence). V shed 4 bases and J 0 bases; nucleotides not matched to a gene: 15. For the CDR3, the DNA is TGTGCCAGCAGCCTAATACACAGGGGCCCCTCAATGAACACTGAAGCTTTCTTT. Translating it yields CASSLIHRGPSMNTEAFF.

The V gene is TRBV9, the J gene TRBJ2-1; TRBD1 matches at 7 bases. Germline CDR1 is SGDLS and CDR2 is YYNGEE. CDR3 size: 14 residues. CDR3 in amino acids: CASNPGQRYNEQFF. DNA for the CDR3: TGTGCGTCGAACCCGGGACAGCGGTACAATGAGCAGTTCTTC. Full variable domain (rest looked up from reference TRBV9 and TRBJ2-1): DSGVTQTPKHLITATGQRVTLRCSPRSGDLSVYWYQQSLDQGLQFLIQYYNGEERAKGNILERFSAQQFPDLHSELNLSSLELGDSALYFCASNPGQRYNEQFFGPGTRLTVL.

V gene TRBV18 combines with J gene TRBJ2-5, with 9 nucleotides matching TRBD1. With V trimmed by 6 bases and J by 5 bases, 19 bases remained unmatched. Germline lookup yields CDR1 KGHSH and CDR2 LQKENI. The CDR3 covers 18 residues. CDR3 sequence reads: CASSGGSLISGTGETQYF. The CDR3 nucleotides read TGTGCCAGCTCCGGGGGCTCTCTAATTTCCGGGACAGGGGAGACCCAGTACTTC.

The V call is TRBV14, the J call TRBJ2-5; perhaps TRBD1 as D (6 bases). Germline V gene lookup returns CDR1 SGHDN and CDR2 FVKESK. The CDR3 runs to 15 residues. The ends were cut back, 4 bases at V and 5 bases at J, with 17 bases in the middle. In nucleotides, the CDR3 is TGTGCCAGCAGCCCGCTCCGTCCAGGGGACGAGACCCAGTACTTC. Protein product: CASSPLRPGDETQYF.

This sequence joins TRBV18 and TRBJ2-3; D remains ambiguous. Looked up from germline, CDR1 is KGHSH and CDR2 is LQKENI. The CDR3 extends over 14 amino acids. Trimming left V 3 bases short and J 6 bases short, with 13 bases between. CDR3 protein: CASSPSGWSDTQYF. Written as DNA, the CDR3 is TGTGCCAGCTCACCCTCAGGATGGAGCGATACGCAGTATTTT.

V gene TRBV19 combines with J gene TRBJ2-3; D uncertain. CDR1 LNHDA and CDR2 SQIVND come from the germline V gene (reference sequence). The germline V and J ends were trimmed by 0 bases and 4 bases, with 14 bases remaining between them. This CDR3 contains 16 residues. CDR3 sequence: CASSIDPSSHADTQYF. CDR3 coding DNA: TGTGCCAGTAGTATAGATCCGTCGTCGCACGCAGATACGCAGTATTTT.

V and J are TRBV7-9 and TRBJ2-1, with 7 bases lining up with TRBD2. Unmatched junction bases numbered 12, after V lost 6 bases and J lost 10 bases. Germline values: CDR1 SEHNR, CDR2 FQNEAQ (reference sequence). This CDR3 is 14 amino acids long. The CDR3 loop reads CASRMGGGPWEQFF. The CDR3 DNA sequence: TGTGCCAGCAGAATGGGCGGGGGACCCTGGGAGCAGTTCTTC.

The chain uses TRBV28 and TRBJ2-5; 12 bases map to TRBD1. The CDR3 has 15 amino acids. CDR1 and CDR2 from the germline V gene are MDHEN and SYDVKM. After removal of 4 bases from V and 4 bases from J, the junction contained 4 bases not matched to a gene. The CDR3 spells CASSYGTGGVETQYF. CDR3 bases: TGTGCCAGCAGTTACGGGACAGGGGGCGTAGAGACCCAGTACTTC.